This T cell receptor beta chain is from a study of T cell responses to AZD1222 COVID-19 vaccine. Study-wide context: It was second doses at about 4 or about 12 weeks that were pooled. Study-wide results and caveats: Baseline seropositivity characterized only a handful of AZD1222 recipients. Elevations in Spike-specific TCR breadth and depth followed administration of two AZD1222 doses. In the spike-specific TCR repertoire, nearly half reportedly target unmutated variant regions.

V was trimmed by 6 bases and J by 2 bases, leaving 22 bases between them. The CDR3 length is 17 residues. Germline lookup yields CDR1 SGHDT and CDR2 YYEEEE. Assay: immunoSEQ multiplex PCR; the TCRdb copy retains only in-frame clones and omits some. The sample has approximately 100,000 clones; about 91% are singletons. As regards this clone: Its antigen remains unknown.

The TCR sequence derives from an adult in good health. Sequencing was performed on peripheral blood, taken on day 0 of AZD1222 vaccination. The rearrangement uses TRBV5-6 and TRBJ2-3, with D possibly TRBD2 on 6 matching bases. CDR3 loop: CASTHLEVADSTDTQYF. The CDR3 DNA follows: TGTGCCAGCACCCACCTCGAAGTAGCGGACTCCACAGATACGCAGTATTTT.